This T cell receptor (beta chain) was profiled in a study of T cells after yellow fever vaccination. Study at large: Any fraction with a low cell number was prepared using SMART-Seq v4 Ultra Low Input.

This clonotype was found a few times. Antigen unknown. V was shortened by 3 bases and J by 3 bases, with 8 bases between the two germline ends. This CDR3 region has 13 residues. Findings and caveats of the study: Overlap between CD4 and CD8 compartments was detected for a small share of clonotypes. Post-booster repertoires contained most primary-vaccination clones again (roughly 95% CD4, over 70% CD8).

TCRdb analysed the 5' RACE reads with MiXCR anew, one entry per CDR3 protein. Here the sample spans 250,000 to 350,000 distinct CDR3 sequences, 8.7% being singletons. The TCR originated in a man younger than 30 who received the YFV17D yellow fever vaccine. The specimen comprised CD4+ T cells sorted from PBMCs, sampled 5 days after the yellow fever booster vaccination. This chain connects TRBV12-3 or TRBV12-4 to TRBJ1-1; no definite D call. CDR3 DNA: TGTGCCAGCAGTTTCCGAGATTACACTGAAGCTTTCTTT. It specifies CASSFRDYTEAFF.